This T cell receptor (beta chain) was captured in a study of brain T cells in children with intractable seizures. The repertoire was sequenced with immunoSEQ multiplex PCR; TCRdb's copy has only in-frame clones and lacks some. The sample has 340,000 or so clones, 93% seen once; the top ten hold 5.5% to 6%. Study results and caveats: Absence of clones before surgery may stem from lower sequencing depth.

The germline CDR1 and CDR2 sequences are SGHNT and YENEEA. The CDR3 has 16 amino acids. V shed 5 bases and J 0 bases; nucleotides not matched to a gene: 10. Remarks on this clone: What it binds is not known.

Regarding time point: blood from clinic visit 5 months post-surgery; TSC patient then seizure free. Only cases whose brain tissue showed the highest T cell transcript signatures were sequenced. Pre-surgery treatment included at least one anti-epileptic drug. This receptor was identified in a boy younger than two with tuberous sclerosis and intractable seizures. The chain employs TRBV11-3 and TRBJ2-7; 7 bases are a match to TRBD2. Material: peripheral blood, obtained less than 6 months after surgery. The CDR3 nucleotides read TGTGCCAGCAGCCGACTTGGGGGGGGGAGCTCCTACGAGCAGTACTTC. It codes for CASSRLGGGSSYEQYF. The complete variable domain, with remaining parts taken from reference TRBV11-3 and TRBJ2-7, reads EAGVVQSPRYKIIEKKQPVAFWCNPISGHNTLYWYLQNLGQGPELLIRYENEEAVDDSQLPKDRFSAERLKGVDSTLKIQPAELGDSAVYLCASSRLGGGSSYEQYFGPGTRLTVT.